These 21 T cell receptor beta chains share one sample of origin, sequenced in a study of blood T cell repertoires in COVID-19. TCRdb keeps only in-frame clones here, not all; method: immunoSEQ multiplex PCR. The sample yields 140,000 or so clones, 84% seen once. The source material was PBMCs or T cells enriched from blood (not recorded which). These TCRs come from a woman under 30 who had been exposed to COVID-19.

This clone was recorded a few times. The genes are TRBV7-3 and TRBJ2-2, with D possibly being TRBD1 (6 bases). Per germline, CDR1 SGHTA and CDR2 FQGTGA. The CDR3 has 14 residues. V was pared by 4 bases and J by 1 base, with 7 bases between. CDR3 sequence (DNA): TGTGCCAGCAGCTCACAGGGGAACACCGGGGAGCTGTTTTTT. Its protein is CASSSQGNTGELFF.

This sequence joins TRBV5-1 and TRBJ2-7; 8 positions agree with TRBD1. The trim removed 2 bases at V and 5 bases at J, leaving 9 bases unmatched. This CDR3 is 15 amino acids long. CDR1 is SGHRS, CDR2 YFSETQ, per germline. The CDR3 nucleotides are TGCGCCAGCAGCTTCCGCCGGACAGGGAGTCACGAGCAGTACTTC. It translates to CASSFRRTGSHEQYF.

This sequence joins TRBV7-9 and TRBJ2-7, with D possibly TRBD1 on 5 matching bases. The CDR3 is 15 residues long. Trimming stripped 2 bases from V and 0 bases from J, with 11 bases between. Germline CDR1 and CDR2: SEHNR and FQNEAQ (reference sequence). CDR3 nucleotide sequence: TGTGCCAGCAGCTTAATGCAGGGATCCTCCTACGAGCAGTACTTC. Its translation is CASSLMQGSSYEQYF.

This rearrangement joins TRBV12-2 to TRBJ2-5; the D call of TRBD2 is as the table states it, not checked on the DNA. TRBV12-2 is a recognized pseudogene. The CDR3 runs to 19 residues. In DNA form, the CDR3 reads TGTGCAAGTCGCTTAGTCAATGGAGTTAGCGGGAGGGCCGGCGAGACCCAGTACTTC. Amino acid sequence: CASRLVNGVSGRAGETQYF.

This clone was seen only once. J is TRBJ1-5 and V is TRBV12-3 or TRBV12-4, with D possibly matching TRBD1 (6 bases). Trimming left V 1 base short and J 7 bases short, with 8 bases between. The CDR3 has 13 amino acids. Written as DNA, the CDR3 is TGTGCCAGCAGTTTAGAACAGGGCCAGCCCCAGCATTTT. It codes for CASSLEQGQPQHF.

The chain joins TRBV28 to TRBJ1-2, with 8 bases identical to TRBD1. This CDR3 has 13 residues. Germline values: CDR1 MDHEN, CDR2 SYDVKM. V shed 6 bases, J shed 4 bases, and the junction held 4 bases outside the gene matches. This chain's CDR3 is CASSWDRSYGYTF. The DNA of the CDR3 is TGTGCCAGCAGCTGGGACAGGTCCTATGGCTACACCTTC.

The CDR3, as DNA: TGTGCCAGCAGCCCCCGTGGACTAGCGTTAGATGAGCAGTTCTTC. This gives the protein CASSPRGLALDEQFF. The chain recombines TRBV11-2 with TRBJ2-1, with 9 bases identical to TRBD2. Germline V lookup: CDR1 SGHAT, CDR2 FQNNGV. The CDR3 consists of 15 residues. V lost 5 bases to trimming and J lost 8 bases; unmatched junction nucleotides: 10. Supplemented by reference TRBV11-2 and TRBJ2-1, the full variable domain reads EAGVAQSPRYKIIEKRQSVAFWCNPISGHATLYWYQQILGQGPKLLIQFQNNGVVDDSQLPKDRFSAERLKGVDSTLKIQPAKLEDSAVYLCASSPRGLALDEQFFGPGTRLTVL.

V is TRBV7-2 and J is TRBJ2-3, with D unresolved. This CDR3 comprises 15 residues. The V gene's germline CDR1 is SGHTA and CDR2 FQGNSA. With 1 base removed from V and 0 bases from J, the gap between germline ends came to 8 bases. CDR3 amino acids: CASSLDYMSTDTQYF. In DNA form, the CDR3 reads TGTGCCAGCAGCTTAGATTACATGAGCACAGATACGCAGTATTTT.

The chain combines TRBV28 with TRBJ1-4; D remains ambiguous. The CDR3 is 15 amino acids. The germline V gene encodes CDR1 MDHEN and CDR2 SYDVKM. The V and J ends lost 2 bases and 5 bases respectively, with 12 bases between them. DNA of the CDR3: TGTGCCAGCAGTTTACGCACCCCGGGGAATGAAAAACTGTTTTTT. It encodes CASSLRTPGNEKLFF.

The CDR3 bases are TGTGCCAGTAGTACCTCGGGGGGCGAGCAGTACTTC. The encoded protein is CASSTSGGEQYF. This chain joins TRBV19 and TRBJ2-7; TRBD2 aligns across 7 bases. The CDR3 has 12 amino acids. Germline V lookup: CDR1 LNHDA, CDR2 SQIVND (reference sequence). The junction had 3 bases not matched to a gene; V was cut back by 4 bases and J by 6 bases.

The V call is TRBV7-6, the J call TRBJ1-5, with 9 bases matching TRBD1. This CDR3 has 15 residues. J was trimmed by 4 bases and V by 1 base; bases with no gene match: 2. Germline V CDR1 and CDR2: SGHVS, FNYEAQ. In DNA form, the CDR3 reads TGTGCCAGCAGCTTAGAGGACAGGGGTAATCAGCCCCAGCATTTT. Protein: CASSLEDRGNQPQHF.

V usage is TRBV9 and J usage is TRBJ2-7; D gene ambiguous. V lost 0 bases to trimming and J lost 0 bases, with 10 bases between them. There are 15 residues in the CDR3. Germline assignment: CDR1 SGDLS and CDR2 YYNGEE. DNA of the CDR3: TGTGCCAGCAGCGTAGGTCCCGAGATCTCCTACGAGCAGTACTTC. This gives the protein CASSVGPEISYEQYF.

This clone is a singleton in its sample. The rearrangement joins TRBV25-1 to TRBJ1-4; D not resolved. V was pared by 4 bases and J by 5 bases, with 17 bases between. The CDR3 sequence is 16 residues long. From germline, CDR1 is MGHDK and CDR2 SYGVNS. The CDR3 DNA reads TGTGCCAGCAGTGCGGGTTTGGATTCGGGGAATGAAAAACTGTTTTTT. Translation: CASSAGLDSGNEKLFF.

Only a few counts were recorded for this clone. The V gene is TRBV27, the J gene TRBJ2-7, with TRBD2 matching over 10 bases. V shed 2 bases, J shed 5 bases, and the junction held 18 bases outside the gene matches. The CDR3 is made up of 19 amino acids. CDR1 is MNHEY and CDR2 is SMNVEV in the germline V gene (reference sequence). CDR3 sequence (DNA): TGTGCCAGCAGTTTAACACCCATAAGCGGGAGGGCCGGCTTAAACGAGCAGTACTTC. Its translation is CASSLTPISGRAGLNEQYF.

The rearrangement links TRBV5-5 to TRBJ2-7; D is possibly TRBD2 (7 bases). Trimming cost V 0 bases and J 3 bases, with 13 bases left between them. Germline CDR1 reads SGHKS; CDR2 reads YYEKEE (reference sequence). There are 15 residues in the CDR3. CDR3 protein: CASSLGPGGHYEQYF. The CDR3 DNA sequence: TGTGCCAGCAGCTTGGGCCCCGGGGGGCACTACGAGCAGTACTTC.

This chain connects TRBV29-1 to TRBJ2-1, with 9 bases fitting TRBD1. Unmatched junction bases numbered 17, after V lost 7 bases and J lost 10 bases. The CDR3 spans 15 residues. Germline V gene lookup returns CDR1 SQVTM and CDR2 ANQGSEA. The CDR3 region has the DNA TGCAGCGCTGACCGTCCGGGACAGGGACCGGGAGAGCAGTTCTTC. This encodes CSADRPGQGPGEQFF.

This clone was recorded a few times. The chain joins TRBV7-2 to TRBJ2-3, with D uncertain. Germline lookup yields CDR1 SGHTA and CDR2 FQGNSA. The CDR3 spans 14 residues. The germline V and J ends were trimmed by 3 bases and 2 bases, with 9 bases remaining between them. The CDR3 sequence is CASSFMSFTDTQYF. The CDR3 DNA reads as TGTGCCAGCAGCTTTATGAGTTTCACAGATACGCAGTATTTT.

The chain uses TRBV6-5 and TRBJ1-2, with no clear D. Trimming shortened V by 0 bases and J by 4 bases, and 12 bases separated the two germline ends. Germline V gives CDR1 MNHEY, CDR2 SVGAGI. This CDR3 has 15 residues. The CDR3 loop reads CASSYSWPPGYGYTF. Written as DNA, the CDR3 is TGTGCCAGCAGTTACTCGTGGCCTCCTGGCTATGGCTACACCTTC.

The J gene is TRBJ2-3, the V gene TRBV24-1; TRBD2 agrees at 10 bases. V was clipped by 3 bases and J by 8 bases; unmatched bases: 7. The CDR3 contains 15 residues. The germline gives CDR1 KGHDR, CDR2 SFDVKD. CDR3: CATSDRLAGVFTQYF. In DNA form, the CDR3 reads TGTGCCACCAGTGATCGTCTAGCGGGAGTTTTTACGCAGTATTTT.

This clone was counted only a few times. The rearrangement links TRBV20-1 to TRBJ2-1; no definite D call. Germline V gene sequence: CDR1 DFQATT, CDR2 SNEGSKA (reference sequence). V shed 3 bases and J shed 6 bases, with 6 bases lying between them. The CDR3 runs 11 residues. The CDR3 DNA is TGCAGTGCTAGTCCCGTCAATGAGCAGTTCTTC. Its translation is CSASPVNEQFF.

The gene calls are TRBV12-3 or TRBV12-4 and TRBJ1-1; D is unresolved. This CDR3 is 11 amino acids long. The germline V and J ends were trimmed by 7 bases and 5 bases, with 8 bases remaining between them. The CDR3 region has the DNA TGTGCCAGCACCTCGTTGACTGAAGCTTTCTTT. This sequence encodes CASTSLTEAFF.